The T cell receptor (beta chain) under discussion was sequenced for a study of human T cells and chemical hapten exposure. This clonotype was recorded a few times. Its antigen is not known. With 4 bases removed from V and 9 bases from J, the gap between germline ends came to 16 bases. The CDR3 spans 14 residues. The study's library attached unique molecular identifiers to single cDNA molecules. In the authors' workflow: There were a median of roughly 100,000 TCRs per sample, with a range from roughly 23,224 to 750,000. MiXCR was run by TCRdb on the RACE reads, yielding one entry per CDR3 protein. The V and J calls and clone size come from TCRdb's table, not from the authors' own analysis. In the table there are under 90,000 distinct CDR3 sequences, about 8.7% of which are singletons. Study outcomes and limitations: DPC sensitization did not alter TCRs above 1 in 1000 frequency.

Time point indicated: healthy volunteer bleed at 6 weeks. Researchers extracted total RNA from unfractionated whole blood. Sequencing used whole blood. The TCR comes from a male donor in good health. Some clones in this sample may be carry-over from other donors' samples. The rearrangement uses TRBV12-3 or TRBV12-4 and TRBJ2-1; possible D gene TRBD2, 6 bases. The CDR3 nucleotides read TGTGCCAGCAGTTCCGCCCGGGACTGGGGTGAGCAGTTCTTC. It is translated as CASSSARDWGEQFF.